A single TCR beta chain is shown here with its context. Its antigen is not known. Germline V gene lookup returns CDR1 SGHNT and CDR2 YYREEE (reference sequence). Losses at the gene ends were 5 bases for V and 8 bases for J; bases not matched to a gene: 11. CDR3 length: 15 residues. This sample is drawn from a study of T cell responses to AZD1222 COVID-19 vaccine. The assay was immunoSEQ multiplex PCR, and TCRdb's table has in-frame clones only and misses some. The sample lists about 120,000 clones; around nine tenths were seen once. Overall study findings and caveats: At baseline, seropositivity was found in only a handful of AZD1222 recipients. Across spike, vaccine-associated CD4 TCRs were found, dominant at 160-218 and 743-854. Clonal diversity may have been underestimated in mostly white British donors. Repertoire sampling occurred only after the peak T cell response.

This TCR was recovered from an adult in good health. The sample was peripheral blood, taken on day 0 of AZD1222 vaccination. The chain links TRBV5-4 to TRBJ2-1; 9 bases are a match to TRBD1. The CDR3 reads CASRPYRTGVDEQFF. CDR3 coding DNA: TGTGCCAGCAGACCCTACAGGACAGGGGTCGATGAGCAGTTCTTC.